Listed below are T cell receptor beta chains from one sample, sequenced in a study of blood T cell repertoires in COVID-19. Libraries were prepared by immunoSEQ multiplex PCR; TCRdb keeps only in-frame clonotypes and omits some of them. The top ten hold roughly 2% of the sample, which has approximately 240,000 clones, roughly 90% seen once. The sequencing sample was made of peripheral blood. The receptors originated from a woman aged 40 to 50 who had recovered from COVID-19. CDR3s include the opening cysteine and the closing phenylalanine or tryptophan. D genes are given only for firm matches. Rows give clone size only sometimes, using once, few, many, or a class for an expanded clone.

clone_size | j_call | v_call | d_call | cdr3_nt | cdr3_aa
- | TRBJ2-3 | TRBV10-3 | - | TGTGCCATCAGGGCAGGTCCTTCCACAGATACGCAGTATTTT | CAIRAGPSTDTQYF
- | TRBJ1-6 | TRBV5-1 | - | TGCGCCAGCAGCTTGGCCGGGGGGTTGAGTTCACCCCTCCACTTT | CASSLAGGLSSPLHF
- | TRBJ2-7 | TRBV6-1 | TRBD1 | TGTGCCAGCAGTGGACGCCCGGACAGGGGGCGCTGGGCCCAATACTACGAGCAGTACTTC | CASSGRPDRGRWAQYYEQYF
- | TRBJ1-2 | TRBV19 | TRBD1 | TGTGCCAGTAGTATTGCAGGGGGCCGAACTAACTATGGCTACACCTTC | CASSIAGGRTNYGYTF
few | TRBJ2-1 | TRBV19 | TRBD1 | TGTGCCAGTAGTACTACAGGGGGCACGACCCTCAATGAGCAGTTCTTC | CASSTTGGTTLNEQFF
- | TRBJ2-3 | TRBV7-3 | TRBD2 | TGTGCCAGCAGCTTAGGAGCAAGCGGGGGCACAGATACGCAGTATTTT | CASSLGASGGTDTQYF
once | TRBJ1-5 | TRBV6-6 | TRBD1 | TGTGCCAGCAGTCCGACACCGGGACAGGGTCCCTCTAGCAATCAGCCCCAGCATTTT | CASSPTPGQGPSSNQPQHF
- | TRBJ1-1 | TRBV7-2 | - | TGTGCCAGCAGCTTAGCTGGGGGCGGATGGACTGAAGCTTTCTTT | CASSLAGGGWTEAFF
- | TRBJ2-7 | TRBV3-1/TRBV3-2 | - | TGTGCCAGCAGCCAAGACATCACAGACCTGGAGCAGTACTTC | CASSQDITDLEQYF
- | TRBJ1-3 | TRBV3-1/TRBV3-2 | - | TGTGCCAGCAGCCAAGGGACAGCAAGAAACACCATATATTTT | CASSQGTARNTIYF
- | TRBJ1-1 | TRBV7-3 | TRBD1 | TGTGCCAGCAGCTTAACGACAGGGGGACGAAACACTGAAGCTTTCTTT | CASSLTTGGRNTEAFF
- | TRBJ1-1 | TRBV7-2 | TRBD1 | TGTGCCAGCAGCACCCGACGGACAGGGGAAACTGAAGCTTTCTTT | CASSTRRTGETEAFF
- | TRBJ1-2 | TRBV5-1 | - | TGCGCCAGCAACGCTGACAGCGCTAACTATGGCTACACCTTC | CASNADSANYGYTF
- | TRBJ2-7 | TRBV28 | - | TGTGCCAGCAGCTACCCTCACGAGCAGTACTTC | CASSYPHEQYF
- | TRBJ2-1 | TRBV18 | TRBD2 | TGTGCCAGCTCACCGTTAACTACTAGCGGGGGGAGTAGCTCCTACAATGAGCAGTTCTTC | CASSPLTTSGGSSSYNEQFF
- | TRBJ1-2 | TRBV30 | - | TGTGCCTGGAGGGACAAGACTAACTATGGCTACACCTTC | CAWRDKTNYGYTF
- | TRBJ2-2 | TRBV29-1 | - | TGCAGCGTTGATAGGGGCGGAGTGGGCGGGGAGCTGTTTTTT | CSVDRGGVGGELFF
- | TRBJ2-7 | TRBV6-5 | TRBD1 | TGTGCCAGCAGCCGCGACAGGGTTGGAGAGCAGTACTTC | CASSRDRVGEQYF
- | TRBJ2-1 | TRBV6-2/TRBV6-3 | - | TGTGCCAGCAGTACCCGGACAAGTTCCCGCTTAGGGGAGCAGTTCTTC | CASSTRTSSRLGEQFF
once | TRBJ1-6 | TRBV19 | - | TGTGCCAGTAGTATACGTACGGAGGTCGGGTCACCCCTCCACTTT | CASSIRTEVGSPLHF
- | TRBJ2-1 | TRBV12-3/TRBV12-4 | - | TGTGCCAGCAGTGGAGTAGGTAATGAGCAGTTCTTC | CASSGVGNEQFF
- | TRBJ1-6 | TRBV7-7 | - | TGTGCTAGCAGCTTTGGTGGGGGGACCTATAATTCACCCCTCCACTTT | CASSFGGGTYNSPLHF
- | TRBJ2-1 | TRBV19 | TRBD2 | TGTGCCAGTAGTACCAAGACTAGCGGGGATACCAATGAGCAGTTCTTC | CASSTKTSGDTNEQFF
once | TRBJ2-7 | TRBV4-1 | - | TGCGCCAGCAGCCGATTAGCTAGCGTCTACTCCTACGAGCAGTACTTC | CASSRLASVYSYEQYF
- | TRBJ2-1 | TRBV7-2 | - | TGTGCCAGCAGCACCAGGATCTCCTACAATGAGCAGTTCTTC | CASSTRISYNEQFF
- | TRBJ2-7 | TRBV5-1 | TRBD1 | TGCGCCAGCAGCTCGTTGCCTCTGGACAGGGAGTACGAGCAGTACTTC | CASSSLPLDREYEQYF
- | TRBJ1-5 | TRBV18 | - | TGTGCCAGCTCACCCTCAGGCGTCCAGCCCCAGCATTTT | CASSPSGVQPQHF
- | TRBJ2-1 | TRBV7-3 | - | TGTGCCAGCAGCCCCCGGATACAGGTAATGGGAGGCCAGCAGTTCTTC | CASSPRIQVMGGQQFF
- | TRBJ2-7 | TRBV24-1 | TRBD1 | TGTGCCACCAGTGATCCCCGGACAGGGGGCTACGAGCAGTACTTC | CATSDPRTGGYEQYF
- | TRBJ2-3 | TRBV9 | - | TGTGCCAGCACACGGGACAACCCTAGCACAGATACGCAGTATTTT | CASTRDNPSTDTQYF
- | TRBJ2-1 | TRBV6-1 | - | TGTGCCAGCAGTGGGAGAATAGCGAGTACCTACAATGAGCAGTTCTTC | CASSGRIASTYNEQFF